The clone carrying this T cell receptor (beta chain) was seen only a few times. What it binds is not known. With the Oncomine TCR Beta short-read assay, DNA from cultured CD4+ T cells was sequenced. After culture, CD4+ T cells served as the source for genomic DNA extraction. Each CDR3 protein gets one entry after TCRdb re-called the PCR reads with MiXCR. Among some 10,000 distinct CDR3 sequences, 37% were seen once, and the ten largest hold approximately 15%. Treatment noted: roughly nine-day PBMC culture with coronavirus spike peptide pools or control peptides (ViraFEST assay). Researchers collected the unexposed donor's CD4+ T cells before the COVID-19 pandemic (2011-2018). This sample is drawn from a study of vaccination and CD4 T cells after COVID-19. At the level of the study: Each individual in the study obtained two doses of BNT162b2 or mRNA-1273 vaccine. Sampling that followed vaccination took place a median 72 days after dose two, within a range of 14 to 241. Each of the control cultures got a CEFX pool, an HIV-1 Nef pool, or no peptide.

The CDR3 is 17 residues long. Germline V CDR1 and CDR2: LNHDA, SQIVND (reference sequence). V shed 5 bases and J 3 bases; nucleotides not matched to a gene: 8. Specimen: CD4+ T cells from blood, cultured in vitro. This chain connects TRBV19 to TRBJ1-5; 12 nucleotides align to TRBD1. The TCR was taken from a human donor in good health. The CDR3 DNA sequence: TGTGCCAGTAGTCCCCGGGACAGGGGGCCCATCAATCAGCCCCAGCATTTT. It yields the protein CASSPRDRGPINQPQHF.